A single sample is the source of the 3 T cell receptor beta chains below, sequenced in a study of blood T cell repertoires in COVID-19 (dated by TCRdb to about 2020). Library generation was performed with the immunoSEQ multiplex PCR assay. In its TCRdb copy, this immuneACCESS table keeps in-frame sequences only and misses some clones. Where compared with another copy, unresolved V genes explain less than half of these, and the others have no known cause. The sample contains around 62,000 clones, more than 75% of them found a single time. The leading ten clones occupy about 1.2% of the sample. Sequenced sample: peripheral blood. The origin of the receptors is a woman aged 55-75 years with acute or convalescent COVID-19.

In the case of this clone: Other DNA sequences in this sample translate to the same CDR3. This rearrangement joins TRBV14 to TRBJ1-4; 7 nucleotides line up with TRBD1. This CDR3 contains 16 residues. The germline V gene has CDR1 SGHDN and CDR2 FVKESK. V was clipped by 3 bases and J by 0 bases; unmatched bases: 4. The CDR3 bases are TGTGCCAGCAGCCAGCGGACAGGAGCAACTAATGAAAAACTGTTTTTT. This encodes CASSQRTGATNEKLFF.

The chain recombines TRBV5-6 with TRBJ1-6; 8 bases are shared with TRBD1. Germline V CDR1 and CDR2: SGHDT, YYEEEE. The V gene end was trimmed by 2 bases and the J gene end by 5 bases; junction bases not matched to a gene: 6. The CDR3 extends over 16 amino acids. The CDR3 DNA reads as TGTGCCAGCAGCTTTCTGACAGGGGAGAATAATTCACCCCTCCACTTT. Translated: CASSFLTGENNSPLHF.

The chain combines TRBV3-1 (or the pseudogene TRBV3-2) with TRBJ2-5; 13 positions match TRBD2. Germline V gives CDR1 LGHDT, CDR2 YNNKEL (reference sequence). V lost 0 bases, J lost 3 bases, and 4 bases stayed unmatched. The CDR3 runs to 17 residues. DNA for the CDR3: TGTGCCAGCAGCCAAGAAAGGGGACTAGCGGGAAAAGAGACCCAGTACTTC. It translates to CASSQERGLAGKETQYF.